The 3 T cell receptor beta chains below come from one sample, sequenced in a study of blood T cell repertoires in COVID-19. Sequencing used immunoSEQ multiplex PCR; TCRdb keeps in-frame clones, though not all of them. Of approximately 110,000 clones detected, 86% appear once; the ten largest clones hold 3.5% to 4.5%. Material: peripheral blood. Source of these receptors: a man aged 40-55 years with acute or convalescent COVID-19.

The rearrangement links TRBV11-2 to TRBJ2-3; a possible D gene is TRBD1 (5 bases). The CDR3 runs 15 residues. Germline V gives CDR1 SGHAT, CDR2 FQNNGV. The germline V and J ends were trimmed by 5 bases and 4 bases, with 16 bases remaining between them. Here the CDR3 reads CASSPRPLRADTQYF. CDR3 DNA sequence: TGTGCCAGCAGCCCCCGTCCCCTCAGGGCAGATACGCAGTATTTT.

This rearrangement joins TRBV5-5 to TRBJ1-1; D possibly corresponds to TRBD1 (5 bases). The germline V and J ends were trimmed by 2 bases and 5 bases, with 13 bases remaining between them. Germline CDR1 SGHKS, CDR2 YYEKEE (reference sequence). The CDR3 spans 14 residues. Written as DNA, the CDR3 is TGTGCCAGCAGCTTCCAGGGAGGGAGGACTGAAGCTTTCTTT. The encoded protein is CASSFQGGRTEAFF.

The V gene is TRBV10-3, the J gene TRBJ1-2; D call uncertain. V was shortened by 6 bases and J by 0 bases, with 11 bases between the two germline ends. CDR1 ENHRY and CDR2 SYGVKD come from the germline V gene. This CDR3 contains 14 residues. Written as DNA, the CDR3 is TGTGCCATCAGACCGAGGGAAGCTAACTATGGCTACACCTTC. Protein sequence: CAIRPREANYGYTF.